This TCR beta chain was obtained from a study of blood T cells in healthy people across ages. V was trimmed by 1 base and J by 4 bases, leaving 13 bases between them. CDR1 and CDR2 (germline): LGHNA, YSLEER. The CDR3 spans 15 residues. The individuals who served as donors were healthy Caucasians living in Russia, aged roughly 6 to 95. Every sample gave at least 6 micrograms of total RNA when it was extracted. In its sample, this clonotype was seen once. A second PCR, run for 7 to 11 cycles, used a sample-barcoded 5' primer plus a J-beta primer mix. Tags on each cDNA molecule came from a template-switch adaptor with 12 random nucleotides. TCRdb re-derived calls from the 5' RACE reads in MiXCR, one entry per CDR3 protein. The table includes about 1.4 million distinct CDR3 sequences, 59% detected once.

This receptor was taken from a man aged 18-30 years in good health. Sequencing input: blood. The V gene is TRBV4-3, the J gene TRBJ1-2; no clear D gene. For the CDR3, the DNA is TGCGCCAGCAGCCAAGCGCTGGTGGAGGGCTATGGCTACACCTTC. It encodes CASSQALVEGYGYTF.